This TCR beta chain was sequenced during a study of blood T cell repertoires in COVID-19. CDR1 and CDR2 (germline): MGHDK, SYGVNS. The CDR3 loop spans 11 amino acids. The V end lost 11 bases, the J end lost 2 bases, and 10 bases lay between the germline ends. Sequencing used immunoSEQ multiplex PCR; TCRdb keeps in-frame clones, though not all of them. The sample records some 97,000 clones, more than 65% being singletons. The rearrangement links TRBV25-1 to TRBJ2-7; D is perhaps TRBD1 (6 bases). The receptor comes from a woman aged 70-85 years with acute or convalescent COVID-19. Sequencing was carried out using peripheral blood. This CDR3 reads CAGGPPYEQYF. In nucleotides, the CDR3 is TGTGCCGGGGGCCCACCCTACGAGCAGTACTTC.